This T cell receptor beta chain was sequenced for a study of T cells in Graves' hyperthyroidism and ophthalmopathy. The table lists this clonotype with a few counts. TCR beta CDR3 regions were amplified from RNA transcripts. The HTBI set primed first-round TCR CDR3 RT-PCR. A single record per CDR3 protein comes from TCRdb applying MiXCR to the multiplex PCR reads. Of hundreds of thousands of distinct CDR3 sequences listed, 12% to 15% are singletons. V trimming: 2 bases; J trimming: 2 bases; junction bases outside the gene matches: 3. The CDR3 consists of 15 residues. Germline V gives CDR1 MNHNS, CDR2 SASEGT.

The rearrangement joins TRBV6-1 to TRBJ2-1; 7 positions agree with TRBD1. The sequenced sample was blood. The sequence was obtained from a woman under 30 with Graves' hyperthyroidism. CDR3 nucleotide sequence: TGTGCCAGCAGTGAATGGGGACAGACCTACAATGAGCAGTTCTTC. Translated, it gives CASSEWGQTYNEQFF.